Listed below are T cell receptor beta chains from one sample, sequenced in a study of blood T cell repertoires in COVID-19. Sequencing was performed with immunoSEQ multiplex PCR; in TCRdb, only in-frame clones are kept and a portion is missing. The repertoire holds around 99,000 clones, with 70% to 80% as singletons. Sequencing was carried out using peripheral blood. The receptor source for this set is a woman older than 75 with active or convalescent COVID-19. CDR3s include the opening cysteine and the closing phenylalanine or tryptophan. Each record gives: clone size, V gene, J gene, D gene, CDR3 protein, CDR3 DNA. The D gene is left open where the match is weak. The size entry is marked missing in some rows and otherwise reads once, few, many or a size class.

size: .
V: TRBV3-1/TRBV3-2
J: TRBJ1-2
D: .
CDR3: CASSQDYYGYTF
DNA: TGTGCCAGCAGCCAAGACTACTATGGCTACACCTTC

size: .
V: TRBV6-1
J: TRBJ1-5
D: .
CDR3: CASSETGLPHQPQHF
DNA: TGTGCCAGCAGTGAAACAGGGCTCCCCCATCAGCCCCAGCATTTT

size: few
V: TRBV5-1
J: TRBJ1-3
D: TRBD1
CDR3: CASSRGTDGNTIYF
DNA: TGCGCCAGCAGCCGCGGGACAGATGGAAACACCATATATTTT

size: .
V: TRBV19
J: TRBJ2-1
D: TRBD2
CDR3: CASRLSTSGFNEQFF
DNA: TGTGCCAGTAGGCTAAGCACTAGCGGGTTCAATGAGCAGTTCTTC

size: .
V: TRBV5-4
J: TRBJ2-7
D: TRBD2
CDR3: CASSWGGTTSYEQYF
DNA: TGTGCCAGCAGCTGGGGGGGGACTACCTCCTACGAGCAGTACTTC

size: .
V: TRBV29-1
J: TRBJ2-1
D: TRBD2
CDR3: CSVRTSAGNEQFF
DNA: TGCAGCGTCAGGACTAGCGCGGGAAATGAGCAGTTCTTC

size: .
V: TRBV30
J: TRBJ2-1
D: TRBD2
CDR3: CAWSVPSSGRAGDEQFF
DNA: TGTGCCTGGAGTGTACCTTCTAGCGGGAGGGCCGGGGATGAGCAGTTCTTC

size: .
V: TRBV11-3
J: TRBJ2-2
D: TRBD1
CDR3: CASSRDRGAGELFF
DNA: TGTGCCAGCAGCCGGGACAGGGGGGCCGGGGAGCTGTTTTTT

size: .
V: TRBV12-3/TRBV12-4
J: TRBJ1-2
D: TRBD1
CDR3: CASSPGGYGYTF
DNA: TGTGCCAGCAGCCCAGGGGGATATGGCTACACCTTC

size: .
V: TRBV10-3
J: TRBJ1-5
D: TRBD1
CDR3: CAIRDRLDQPQHF
DNA: TGTGCCATCAGGGACAGGTTGGATCAGCCCCAGCATTTT

size: once
V: TRBV6-5
J: TRBJ2-7
D: .
CDR3: CASSVQFPSYEQYF
DNA: TGTGCCAGCAGCGTACAGTTCCCCTCCTACGAGCAGTACTTC

size: .
V: TRBV6-5
J: TRBJ2-7
D: .
CDR3: CASTPGAGREQYF
DNA: TGTGCCAGCACCCCAGGGGCTGGGCGCGAGCAGTACTTC

size: .
V: TRBV19
J: TRBJ2-7
D: .
CDR3: CASSIAGTRVAYEQYF
DNA: TGTGCCAGTAGTATAGCCGGGACAAGGGTAGCCTACGAGCAGTACTTC

size: .
V: TRBV7-9
J: TRBJ1-4
D: .
CDR3: CASSLGGDVDKLFF
DNA: TGTGCCAGCAGCTTAGGGGGGGATGTGGATAAACTGTTTTTT

size: .
V: TRBV7-6
J: TRBJ2-2
D: .
CDR3: CASIPVVETNTGELFF
DNA: TGTGCCAGCATCCCGGTCGTTGAAACGAACACCGGGGAGCTGTTTTTT

size: .
V: TRBV3-1/TRBV3-2
J: TRBJ2-5
D: TRBD2
CDR3: CASSQGLAGETQYF
DNA: TGTGCCAGCAGCCAAGGGCTAGCGGGAGAGACCCAGTACTTC

size: .
V: TRBV24-1
J: TRBJ2-3
D: TRBD1
CDR3: CATSPPDRESTDTQYF
DNA: TGTGCCACCAGCCCCCCGGACAGGGAGAGCACAGATACGCAGTATTTT

size: few
V: TRBV6-5
J: TRBJ2-7
D: .
CDR3: CASSYSRAGDYEQYF
DNA: TGTGCCAGCAGTTACTCCAGGGCAGGGGACTACGAGCAGTACTTC

size: few
V: TRBV28
J: TRBJ2-7
D: .
CDR3: CASRLQGIHEQYF
DNA: TGTGCCAGCAGACTACAGGGAATCCACGAGCAGTACTTC

size: once
V: TRBV6-5
J: TRBJ2-2
D: TRBD2
CDR3: CVTQGTSGYTGELFF
DNA: TGTGTAACTCAGGGGACTAGCGGCTACACCGGGGAGCTGTTTTTT

size: .
V: TRBV7-3
J: TRBJ2-3
D: TRBD2
CDR3: CASSRSGRGPDTQYF
DNA: TGTGCCAGCAGCCGTAGCGGGAGGGGGCCAGATACGCAGTATTTT

size: .
V: TRBV5-1
J: TRBJ2-5
D: TRBD2
CDR3: CASSLAGGHQETQYF
DNA: TGTGCCAGCAGCTTAGCGGGAGGGCATCAAGAGACCCAGTACTTC

size: .
V: TRBV5-1
J: TRBJ1-1
D: .
CDR3: CASSPLNPGRDLNTEAFF
DNA: TGTGCCAGCAGCCCCCTTAACCCGGGGCGGGACCTGAACACTGAAGCTTTCTTT

size: .
V: TRBV11-2
J: TRBJ2-1
D: TRBD2
CDR3: CASSKPSGGYNEQFF
DNA: TGTGCCAGCAGCAAACCTAGCGGGGGGTACAATGAGCAGTTCTTC

size: .
V: TRBV19
J: TRBJ2-1
D: TRBD1
CDR3: CASSIEGPRTGEQFF
DNA: TGTGCCAGTAGTATAGAAGGCCCCCGGACAGGCGAGCAGTTCTTC

size: .
V: TRBV19
J: TRBJ2-7
D: TRBD2
CDR3: CASSRGLATRREQYF
DNA: TGTGCCAGTAGTAGGGGACTAGCGACACGACGCGAGCAGTACTTC

size: .
V: TRBV5-1
J: TRBJ1-2
D: .
CDR3: CASSLEQGRDGYTF
DNA: TGCGCCAGCAGCTTGGAGCAGGGGAGGGATGGCTACACCTTC

size: .
V: TRBV28
J: TRBJ1-2
D: TRBD1
CDR3: CASTATGAYGYTF
DNA: TGTGCCAGCACCGCAACAGGGGCCTATGGCTACACCTTC

size: .
V: TRBV7-6
J: TRBJ2-3
D: TRBD2
CDR3: CASSLFEAGNGADTQYF
DNA: TGTGCCAGCAGCTTATTCGAAGCGGGAAATGGCGCAGATACGCAGTATTTT

size: .
V: TRBV6-2/TRBV6-3
J: TRBJ2-3
D: .
CDR3: CASSSRHTDTQYF
DNA: TGTGCCAGCAGCTCGAGACACACAGATACGCAGTATTTT

size: .
V: TRBV7-2
J: TRBJ1-1
D: .
CDR3: CASSLAPVGANTEAFF
DNA: TGTGCCAGCAGCTTAGCCCCGGTAGGGGCGAACACTGAAGCTTTCTTT

size: .
V: TRBV24-1
J: TRBJ2-2
D: .
CDR3: CATSDSPHTGELFF
DNA: TGTGCCACCAGTGATAGCCCTCACACCGGGGAGCTGTTTTTT

size: .
V: TRBV9
J: TRBJ1-2
D: .
CDR3: CASSAGQSYGYTF
DNA: TGTGCCAGCAGCGCCGGACAGAGCTATGGCTACACCTTC

size: .
V: TRBV6-1
J: TRBJ2-1
D: TRBD2
CDR3: CASSLAGAGNEQFF
DNA: TGTGCCAGCAGTTTGGCGGGAGCGGGCAATGAGCAGTTCTTC

size: .
V: TRBV2
J: TRBJ2-2
D: .
CDR3: CASSEAPRTGGELFF
DNA: TGTGCCAGCAGTGAAGCGCCTAGAACGGGCGGGGAGCTGTTTTTT

size: .
V: TRBV2
J: TRBJ1-1
D: .
CDR3: CASSEALGLATEAFF
DNA: TGTGCCAGCAGTGAAGCGCTGGGCTTGGCCACTGAAGCTTTCTTT

size: .
V: TRBV5-1
J: TRBJ2-7
D: .
CDR3: CASSPNPDIPYEQYF
DNA: TGTGCCAGCAGCCCGAATCCGGACATTCCCTACGAGCAGTACTTC

size: .
V: TRBV18
J: TRBJ1-1
D: .
CDR3: CASSPQPNTEAFF
DNA: TGTGCCAGCTCACCACAGCCGAACACTGAAGCTTTCTTT

size: .
V: TRBV5-1
J: TRBJ2-5
D: .
CDR3: CASSLLAAADTGTQYF
DNA: TGCGCCAGCAGCTTGTTAGCGGCGGCCGATACGGGGACCCAGTACTTC

size: .
V: TRBV7-6
J: TRBJ2-1
D: .
CDR3: CASSLVGGGLYNEQFF
DNA: TGTGCCAGCAGCTTAGTCGGCGGGGGCCTCTACAATGAGCAGTTCTTC

size: .
V: TRBV2
J: TRBJ2-5
D: TRBD2
CDR3: CASNEREGRGTQYF
DNA: TGTGCCAGCAACGAGCGGGAGGGCCGCGGGACCCAGTACTTC

size: .
V: TRBV5-5
J: TRBJ2-2
D: TRBD2
CDR3: CASSLRVLAGTGELFF
DNA: TGTGCCAGCAGCTTGAGAGTTCTAGCGGGGACCGGGGAGCTGTTTTTT

size: .
V: TRBV6-5
J: TRBJ2-2
D: .
CDR3: CASRYLTGSGELFF
DNA: TGTGCCAGCAGATATTTAACAGGGTCCGGGGAGCTGTTTTTT

size: .
V: TRBV7-6
J: TRBJ2-1
D: .
CDR3: CASSFLQGLYNEQFF
DNA: TGTGCCAGCAGCTTTCTCCAGGGGCTCTACAATGAGCAGTTCTTC

size: .
V: TRBV6-5
J: TRBJ2-5
D: .
CDR3: CASSSSPGKTQYF
DNA: TGTGCCAGCAGCTCATCTCCGGGAAAGACCCAGTACTTC

size: .
V: TRBV12-3/TRBV12-4
J: TRBJ2-7
D: .
CDR3: CASTLSTTYEQYF
DNA: TGTGCCAGCACCTTATCGACTACCTACGAGCAGTACTTC

size: .
V: TRBV7-9
J: TRBJ1-3
D: TRBD1
CDR3: CASSLGDRVSGNTIYF
DNA: TGTGCCAGCAGCCTCGGAGACAGGGTCTCTGGAAACACCATATATTTT

size: .
V: TRBV25-1
J: TRBJ2-5
D: .
CDR3: CASSDGGTGYEETQYF
DNA: TGTGCCAGCAGTGATGGGGGAACAGGGTATGAAGAGACCCAGTACTTC

size: .
V: TRBV29-1
J: TRBJ2-1
D: TRBD2
CDR3: CSVGWGLASNEQFF
DNA: TGCAGCGTTGGATGGGGACTAGCGTCCAATGAGCAGTTCTTC

size: .
V: TRBV12-5
J: TRBJ2-7
D: .
CDR3: CASGLVRVGRTYEQYF
DNA: TGTGCTAGTGGTTTGGTACGTGTCGGGAGAACCTACGAGCAGTACTTC

size: few
V: TRBV2
J: TRBJ2-3
D: .
CDR3: CASSEGGADTQYF
DNA: TGTGCCAGCAGTGAAGGGGGGGCAGATACGCAGTATTTT

size: .
V: TRBV28
J: TRBJ1-2
D: TRBD1
CDR3: CASCREGAVYGYTF
DNA: TGTGCCAGCTGTCGAGAGGGGGCGGTCTATGGCTACACCTTC

size: .
V: TRBV5-1
J: TRBJ2-5
D: TRBD1
CDR3: CASSRDRSQETQYF
DNA: TGTGCCAGCAGCAGGGACAGGAGCCAAGAGACCCAGTACTTC

size: .
V: TRBV7-8
J: TRBJ1-4
D: .
CDR3: CASSLQRDVKKLFF
DNA: TGTGCCAGCAGCCTTCAGCGGGACGTGAAAAAACTGTTTTTT

size: .
V: TRBV6-5
J: TRBJ1-2
D: .
CDR3: CASSYSVQGGYTF
DNA: TGTGCCAGCAGTTACTCGGTACAGGGAGGCTACACCTTC

size: .
V: TRBV5-1
J: TRBJ1-1
D: .
CDR3: CASSRDGTEAFF
DNA: TGTGCCAGCAGCCGCGACGGGACTGAAGCTTTCTTT

size: .
V: TRBV5-1
J: TRBJ2-1
D: TRBD2
CDR3: CASSVGLAGVNEQFF
DNA: TGTGCCAGCAGCGTGGGACTAGCGGGAGTCAATGAGCAGTTCTTC

size: .
V: TRBV18
J: TRBJ1-1
D: .
CDR3: CASSTGNTEAFF
DNA: TGTGCCAGCTCGACAGGGAACACTGAAGCTTTCTTT

size: few
V: TRBV6-6
J: TRBJ1-2
D: TRBD1
CDR3: CASSGPGQLYTF
DNA: TGTGCCAGCAGTGGACCGGGACAGCTCTACACCTTC